This record covers a single T cell receptor (beta chain). What it recognizes is unknown. These data originate in a study of cytomegalovirus exposure and HLA in healthy donors. Although they were nominally healthy when sampled, donors likely had unrecorded immune exposures. CDR1 and CDR2 (germline): SSHAT, FNYEAQ (reference sequence). The CDR3 contains 13 residues. V lost 2 bases, J lost 3 bases, and 5 bases lay in between. Whole-study findings and limits: 87-base-pair reads could not separate some V segments, including TRBV6-2 and TRBV6-3. Sequencing likely generated an artifact that appeared as a cluster of highly shared sequence variants.

Both 60 Vbeta primers and 13 Jbeta primers went into the PCR. Clones were sequenced by immunoSEQ multiplex PCR, and TCRdb holds only the in-frame ones, with some missing. There are 150,000 or so clones in the sample; about 88% occur only once, and approximately 2% lies in the top ten. The TCR sequence derives from a young man in good health and CMV-seropositive. The chain couples TRBV7-7 to TRBJ2-1, with D hard to call. The specimen sequenced was PBMCs. The CDR3 sequence is CASSLTNYNEQFF. CDR3 bases: TGTGCCAGCAGCTTAACAAACTACAATGAGCAGTTCTTC.